The T cell receptor (beta chain) described here comes from a study of identical twins listed by TCRdb under 2016. About the full investigation: To test whether fetal clonotypes persist, the study used deep sequencing on TCR alpha and beta repertoires from monozygotic twins, unrelated adults of various ages, and cord blood. To rule out contamination, the twin experiments were replicated at different times with different library preparation protocols. General findings and caveats noted by the study authors: The excess sharing between twins in beta out-of-frame sequences was weaker because fewer shared sequences reduced the signal-to-noise ratio. Because the same donors could not be followed over many years, the conclusions depended on cross-sectional statistical analysis. Out-of-frame TCR alpha sharing in monozygotic twins was systematically underestimated by recombination models, whereas sharing between unrelated individuals was in agreement with the recombination models. Abundant cord blood beta clonotypes carried fewer insertions; young adult naive repertoires showed a weaker similar trend, while memory repertoires showed none. Invariant T cells such as MAIT and iNKT could partly confound zero-insertion analyses, although diverse VJ usage argued against such confounding for most clonotypes. Compared with coincidental sharing between unrelated individuals, out-of-frame TCR alpha sequences shared between twins showed an excess of sequences with low generation probability.

Based on the germline V gene, the CDR1 and CDR2 sequences are SGHAT and FQNNGV. The CDR3 has 15 amino acids, counting the end cysteine and phenylalanine. CDR3 DNA only is kept here, 45 bases in frame from base 1. Trimming takes 5 bases from V and 1 base from J, and the germline ends sit 14 bases apart. Every donor was a healthy Caucasian. This clonotype showed up just a few times. Its specific antigen is unknown. The record has no base qualities; no much larger clone is one base away. Receptor libraries were prepared by 5' RACE. The sample was run on an Illumina HiSeq 2000. Template switching added a universal primer binding site, and the final cDNA carried a unique molecular identifier that allowed TCR cDNA molecules to be counted accurately. Specific primers in the conserved constant-segment region were used to synthesize first-strand cDNA for TCR alpha and beta chains. To control for contamination, each cDNA library was double barcoded with a SMART-Mk sample barcode plus Illumina barcodes. Two successive PCR steps introduced TruSeq adapter sequences along with Illumina sample barcodes. TCR alpha and beta cDNA libraries were sequenced on the Illumina HiSeq platform with custom primers. The study's own analysis went as follows. MiGEC was used to process raw reads and extract unique molecular identifiers, and MiXCR was used to find CDR3 positions. Recombination models were inferred per individual with the repgenHMM and IGoR tools using an EM algorithm. The analysis of shared clonotypes was done with the tcR package in R, with sharing normalized by the product of cloneset sizes. To study raw recombination free of thymic and clonal selection effects, out-of-frame nonproductive sequences were analyzed. TCRdb reanalyzed the raw reads on its own, using fastp at Q25 for trimming and MiXCR for clone calling, and kept in-frame beta chains. Rows merge per CDR3 protein into single entries with the most common DNA and genes. The V and J calls and clone size come from TCRdb's table, not from the authors' own analysis. This sample has around 1.7 million distinct CDR3 sequences in its table, and about 32% of those were observed once. The ten largest clones add up to 0.25% to 0.3% of the sample.

The sequence was obtained from a newborn girl in good health. The chain employs TRBV11-2 and TRBJ1-2; the best D guess is TRBD1, with 5 bases matching. The material sequenced was cord blood. The nucleotide sequence is given as TGTGCCAGCAGCCGACCCGGGACGGGTAACTATGGCTACACCTTC. Its protein is CASSRPGTGNYGYTF.